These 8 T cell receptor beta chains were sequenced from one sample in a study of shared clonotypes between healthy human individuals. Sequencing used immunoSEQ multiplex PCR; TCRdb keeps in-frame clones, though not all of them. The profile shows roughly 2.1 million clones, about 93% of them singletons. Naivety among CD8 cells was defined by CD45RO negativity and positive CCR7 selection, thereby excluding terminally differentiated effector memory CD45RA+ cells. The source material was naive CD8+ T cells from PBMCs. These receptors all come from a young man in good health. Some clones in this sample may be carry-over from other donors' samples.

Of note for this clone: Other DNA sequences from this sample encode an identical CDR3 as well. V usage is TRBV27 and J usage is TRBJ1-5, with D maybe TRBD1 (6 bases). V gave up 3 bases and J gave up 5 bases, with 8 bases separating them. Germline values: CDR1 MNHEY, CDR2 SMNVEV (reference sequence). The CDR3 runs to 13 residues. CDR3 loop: CASSLGGYQPQHF. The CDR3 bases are TGTGCCAGCAGTTTGGGGGGCTATCAGCCCCAGCATTTT.

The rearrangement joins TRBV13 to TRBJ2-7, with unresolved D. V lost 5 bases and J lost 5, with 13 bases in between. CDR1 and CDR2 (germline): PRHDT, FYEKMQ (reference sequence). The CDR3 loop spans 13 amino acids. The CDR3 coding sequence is TGTGCCAGCAGCCCCCAGTCCACAGACGAGCAGTACTTC. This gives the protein CASSPQSTDEQYF.

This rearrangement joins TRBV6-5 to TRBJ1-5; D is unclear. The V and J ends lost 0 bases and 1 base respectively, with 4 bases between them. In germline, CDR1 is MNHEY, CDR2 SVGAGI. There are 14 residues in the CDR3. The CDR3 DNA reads TGTGCCAGCAGTTACTCCCCGAGCAATCAGCCCCAGCATTTT. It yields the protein CASSYSPSNQPQHF.

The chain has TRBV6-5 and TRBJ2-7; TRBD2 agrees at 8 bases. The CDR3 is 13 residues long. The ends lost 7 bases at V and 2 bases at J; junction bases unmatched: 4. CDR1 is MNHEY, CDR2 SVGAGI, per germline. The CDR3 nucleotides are TGTGCCAGCACCGGGGGACTAGCCTACGAGCAGTACTTC. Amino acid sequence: CASTGGLAYEQYF.

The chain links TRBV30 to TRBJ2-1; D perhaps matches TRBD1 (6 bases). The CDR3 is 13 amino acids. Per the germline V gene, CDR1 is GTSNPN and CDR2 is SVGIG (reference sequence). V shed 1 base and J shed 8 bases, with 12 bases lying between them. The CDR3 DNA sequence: TGTGCCTGGAGTGCCGGACAGCTCCATGAGCAGTTCTTC. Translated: CAWSAGQLHEQFF.

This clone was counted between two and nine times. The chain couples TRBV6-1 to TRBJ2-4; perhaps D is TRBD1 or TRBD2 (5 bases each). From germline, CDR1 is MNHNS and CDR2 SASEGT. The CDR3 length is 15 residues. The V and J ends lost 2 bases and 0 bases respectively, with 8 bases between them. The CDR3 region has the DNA TGTGCCAGCAGTGAAAGTGGGGGAGCCAAAAACATTCAGTACTTC. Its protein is CASSESGGAKNIQYF.

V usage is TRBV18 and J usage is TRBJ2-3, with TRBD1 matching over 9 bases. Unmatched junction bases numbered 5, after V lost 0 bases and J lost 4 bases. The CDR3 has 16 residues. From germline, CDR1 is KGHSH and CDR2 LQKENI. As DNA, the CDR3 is TGTGCCAGCTCACCACCGGGACAGGGACGAGCAGATACGCAGTATTTT. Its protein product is CASSPPGQGRADTQYF.

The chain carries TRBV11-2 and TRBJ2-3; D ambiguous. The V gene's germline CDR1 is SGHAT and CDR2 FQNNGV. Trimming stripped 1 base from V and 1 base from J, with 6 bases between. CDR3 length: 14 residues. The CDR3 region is CASSLGFGTDTQYF. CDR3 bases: TGTGCCAGCAGCTTAGGTTTTGGCACAGATACGCAGTATTTT. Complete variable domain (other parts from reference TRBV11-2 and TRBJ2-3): EAGVAQSPRYKIIEKRQSVAFWCNPISGHATLYWYQQILGQGPKLLIQFQNNGVVDDSQLPKDRFSAERLKGVDSTLKIQPAKLEDSAVYLCASSLGFGTDTQYFGPGTRLTVL.